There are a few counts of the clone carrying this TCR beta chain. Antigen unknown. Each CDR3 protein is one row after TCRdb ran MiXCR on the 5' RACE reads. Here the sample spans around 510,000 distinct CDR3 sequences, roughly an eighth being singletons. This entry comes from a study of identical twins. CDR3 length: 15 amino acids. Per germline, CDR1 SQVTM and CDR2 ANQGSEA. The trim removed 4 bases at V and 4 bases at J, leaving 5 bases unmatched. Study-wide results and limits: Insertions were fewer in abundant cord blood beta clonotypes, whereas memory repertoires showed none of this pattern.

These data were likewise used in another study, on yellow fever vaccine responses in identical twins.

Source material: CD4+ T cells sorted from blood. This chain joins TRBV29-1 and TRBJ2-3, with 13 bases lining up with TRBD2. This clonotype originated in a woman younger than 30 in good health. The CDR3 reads CSVARGLAGSDTQYF. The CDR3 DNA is TGCAGCGTTGCCCGGGGACTAGCGGGATCAGATACGCAGTATTTT.